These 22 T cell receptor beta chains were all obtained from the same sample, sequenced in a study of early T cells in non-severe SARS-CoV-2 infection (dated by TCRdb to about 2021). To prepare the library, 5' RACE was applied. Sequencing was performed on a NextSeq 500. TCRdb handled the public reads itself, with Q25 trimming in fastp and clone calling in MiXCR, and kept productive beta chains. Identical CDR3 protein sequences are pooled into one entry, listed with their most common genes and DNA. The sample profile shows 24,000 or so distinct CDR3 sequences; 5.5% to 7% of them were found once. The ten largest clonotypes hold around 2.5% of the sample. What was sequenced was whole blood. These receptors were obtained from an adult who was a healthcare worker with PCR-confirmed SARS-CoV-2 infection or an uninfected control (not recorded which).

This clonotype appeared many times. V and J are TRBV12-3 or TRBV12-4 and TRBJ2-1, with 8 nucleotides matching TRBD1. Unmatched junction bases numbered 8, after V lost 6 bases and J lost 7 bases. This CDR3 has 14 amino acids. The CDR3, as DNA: TGTGCCAGCAGCTCGACAGGGGAGATGAATGAGCAGTTCTTC. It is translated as CASSSTGEMNEQFF.

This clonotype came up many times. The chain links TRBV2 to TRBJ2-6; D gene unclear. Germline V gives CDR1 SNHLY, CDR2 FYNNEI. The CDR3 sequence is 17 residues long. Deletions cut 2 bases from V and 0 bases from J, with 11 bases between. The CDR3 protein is CASSERVLFSGANVLTF. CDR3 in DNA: TGTGCCAGCAGTGAAAGGGTACTCTTCTCTGGGGCCAACGTCCTGACTTTC.

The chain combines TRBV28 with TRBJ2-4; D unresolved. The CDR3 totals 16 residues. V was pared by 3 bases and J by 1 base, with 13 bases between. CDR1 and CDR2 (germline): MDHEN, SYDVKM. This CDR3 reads CASSFVRATAKNIQYF. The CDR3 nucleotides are TGTGCCAGCAGTTTTGTCCGGGCCACCGCCAAAAACATTCAGTACTTC.

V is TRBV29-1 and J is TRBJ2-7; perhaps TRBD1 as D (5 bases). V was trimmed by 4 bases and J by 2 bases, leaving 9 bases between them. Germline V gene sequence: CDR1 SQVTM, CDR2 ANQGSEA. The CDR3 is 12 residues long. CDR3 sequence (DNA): TGCAGCGTTGGGTGGGGCCCCTACGAGCAGTACTTC. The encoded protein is CSVGWGPYEQYF.

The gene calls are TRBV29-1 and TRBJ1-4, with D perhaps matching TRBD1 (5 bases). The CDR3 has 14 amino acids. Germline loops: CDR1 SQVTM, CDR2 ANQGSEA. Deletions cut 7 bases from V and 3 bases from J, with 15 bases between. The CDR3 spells CSASGGGSNEKLFF. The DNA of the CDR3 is TGCAGCGCCAGCGGGGGGGGATCTAATGAAAAACTGTTTTTT.

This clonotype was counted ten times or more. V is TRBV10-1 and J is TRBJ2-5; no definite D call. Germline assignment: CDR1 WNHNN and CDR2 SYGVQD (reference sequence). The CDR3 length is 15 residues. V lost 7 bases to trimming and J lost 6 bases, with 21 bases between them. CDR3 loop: CASKGSGCMGKTQYF. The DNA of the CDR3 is TGCGCCAGCAAAGGCTCTGGGTGTATGGGGAAGACCCAGTACTTC.

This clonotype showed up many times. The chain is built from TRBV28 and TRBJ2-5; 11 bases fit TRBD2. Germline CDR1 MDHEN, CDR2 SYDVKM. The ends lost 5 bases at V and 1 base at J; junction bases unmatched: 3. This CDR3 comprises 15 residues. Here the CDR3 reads CASSLGTSGQETQYF. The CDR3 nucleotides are TGTGCCAGCAGTCTCGGGACTAGCGGCCAAGAGACCCAGTACTTC. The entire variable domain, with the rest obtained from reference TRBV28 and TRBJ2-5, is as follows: DVKVTQSSRYLVKRTGEKVFLECVQDMDHENMFWYRQDPGLGLRLIYFSYDVKMKEKGDIPEGYSVSREKKERFSLILESASTNQTSMYLCASSLGTSGQETQYFGPGTRLLVL.

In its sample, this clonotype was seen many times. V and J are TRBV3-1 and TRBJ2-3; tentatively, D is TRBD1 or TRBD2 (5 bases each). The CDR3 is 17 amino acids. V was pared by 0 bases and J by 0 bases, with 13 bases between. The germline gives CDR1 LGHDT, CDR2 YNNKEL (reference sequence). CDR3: CASSQEGSGPSTDTQYF. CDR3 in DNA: TGTGCCAGCAGCCAAGAGGGGTCGGGGCCTAGCACAGATACGCAGTATTTT.

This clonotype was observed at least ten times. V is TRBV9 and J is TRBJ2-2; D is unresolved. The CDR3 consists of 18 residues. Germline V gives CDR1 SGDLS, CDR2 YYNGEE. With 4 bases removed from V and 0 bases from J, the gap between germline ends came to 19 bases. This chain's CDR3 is CASSSEVSPIANTGELFF. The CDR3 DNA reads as TGTGCCAGCAGCTCAGAGGTCAGCCCGATTGCGAACACCGGGGAGCTGTTTTTT.

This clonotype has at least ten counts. As DNA, the CDR3 is TGTGCCAGTAGCGCGACTAGTTCAACAGATACGCAGTATTTT. It translates to CASSATSSTDTQYF. V and J are TRBV19 and TRBJ2-3; TRBD2 is a possible D gene (6 bases). CDR1 and CDR2 from the germline V gene are LNHDA and SQIVND (reference sequence). This CDR3 has 14 residues. V shed 6 bases and J shed 3 bases, with 13 bases lying between them.

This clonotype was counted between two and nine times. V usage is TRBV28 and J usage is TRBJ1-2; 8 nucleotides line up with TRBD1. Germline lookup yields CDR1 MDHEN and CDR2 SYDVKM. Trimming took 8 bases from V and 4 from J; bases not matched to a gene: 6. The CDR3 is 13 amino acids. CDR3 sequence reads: CASSPGGRYGYTF. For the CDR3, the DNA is TGTGCCAGCTCTCCAGGGGGCCGCTATGGCTACACCTTC.

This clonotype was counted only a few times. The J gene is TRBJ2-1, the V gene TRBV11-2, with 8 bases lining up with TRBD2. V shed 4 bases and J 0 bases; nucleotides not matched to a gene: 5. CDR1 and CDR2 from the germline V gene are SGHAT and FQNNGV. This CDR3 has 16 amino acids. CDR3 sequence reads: CASSSTSGSSYNEQFF. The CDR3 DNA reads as TGTGCCAGCAGCTCCACTAGCGGTAGCTCCTACAATGAGCAGTTCTTC.

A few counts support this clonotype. CDR3 DNA sequence: TGTGCCAGCAGTAGTCCAGGCATGAACACTGAAGCTTTCTTT. It codes for CASSSPGMNTEAFF. The chain employs TRBV28 and TRBJ1-1; D gene uncertain. Looked up from germline, CDR1 is MDHEN and CDR2 is SYDVKM. Trimming removed 5 bases from V and 0 bases from J, with 10 bases in between. This CDR3 is 14 amino acids long. Full variable domain (rest looked up from reference TRBV28 and TRBJ1-1): DVKVTQSSRYLVKRTGEKVFLECVQDMDHENMFWYRQDPGLGLRLIYFSYDVKMKEKGDIPEGYSVSREKKERFSLILESASTNQTSMYLCASSSPGMNTEAFFGQGTRLTVV.

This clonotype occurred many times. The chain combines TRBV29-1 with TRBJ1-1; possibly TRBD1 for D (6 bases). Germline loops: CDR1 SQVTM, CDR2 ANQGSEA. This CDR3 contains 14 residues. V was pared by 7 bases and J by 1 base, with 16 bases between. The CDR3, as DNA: TGCAGCGCCGAGGGGGGTCGGGAGAACACTGAAGCTTTCTTT. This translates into CSAEGGRENTEAFF. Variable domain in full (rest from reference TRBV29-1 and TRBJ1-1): SAVISQKPSRDICQRGTSLTIQCQVDSQVTMMFWYRQQPGQSLTLIATANQGSEATYESGFVIDKFPISRPNLTFSTLTVSNMSPEDSSIYLCSAEGGRENTEAFFGQGTRLTVV.

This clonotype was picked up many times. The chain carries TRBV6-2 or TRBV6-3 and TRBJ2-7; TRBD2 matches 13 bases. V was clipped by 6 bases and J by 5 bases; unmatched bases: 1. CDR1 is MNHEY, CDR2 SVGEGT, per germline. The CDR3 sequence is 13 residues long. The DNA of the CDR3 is TGTGCCAGCAGACTAGCGGGGGGGAACGAGCAGTACTTC. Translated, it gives CASRLAGGNEQYF.

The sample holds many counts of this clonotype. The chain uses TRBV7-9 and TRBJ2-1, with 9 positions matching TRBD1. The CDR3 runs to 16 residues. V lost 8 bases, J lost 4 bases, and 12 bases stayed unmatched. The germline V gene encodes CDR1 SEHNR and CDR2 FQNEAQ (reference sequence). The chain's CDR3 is CASLTGTGKRYNEQFF. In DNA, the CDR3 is TGTGCCAGCCTCACTGGGACAGGGAAGCGGTACAATGAGCAGTTCTTC.

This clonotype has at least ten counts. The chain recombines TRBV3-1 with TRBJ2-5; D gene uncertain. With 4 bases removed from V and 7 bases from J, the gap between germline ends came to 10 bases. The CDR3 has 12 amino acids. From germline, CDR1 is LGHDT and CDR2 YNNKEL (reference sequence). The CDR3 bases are TGTGCCAGCAGCCGTCAGTATGGGACCCAGTACTTC. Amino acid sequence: CASSRQYGTQYF.

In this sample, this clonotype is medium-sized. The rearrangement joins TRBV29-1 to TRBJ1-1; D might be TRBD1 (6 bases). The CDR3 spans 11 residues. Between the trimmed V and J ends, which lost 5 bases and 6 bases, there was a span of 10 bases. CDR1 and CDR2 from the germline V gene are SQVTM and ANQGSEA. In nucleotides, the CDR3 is TGCAGCGTTAGGTCAGGGGCTGAAGCTTTCTTT. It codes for CSVRSGAEAFF.

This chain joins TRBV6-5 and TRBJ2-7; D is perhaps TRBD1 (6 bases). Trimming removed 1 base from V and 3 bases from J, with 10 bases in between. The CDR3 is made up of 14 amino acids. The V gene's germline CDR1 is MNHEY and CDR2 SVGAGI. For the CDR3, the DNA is TGTGCCAGCAGTTACTGGCAGGGGAGCTACGAGCAGTACTTC. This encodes CASSYWQGSYEQYF.

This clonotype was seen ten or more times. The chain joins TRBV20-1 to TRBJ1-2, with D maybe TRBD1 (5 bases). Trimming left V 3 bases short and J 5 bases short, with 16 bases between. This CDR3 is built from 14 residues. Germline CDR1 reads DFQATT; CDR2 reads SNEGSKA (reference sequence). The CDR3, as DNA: TGCAGTGCTAGCCCGGTATATCGGGGGTATGGCTACACCTTC. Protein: CSASPVYRGYGYTF.

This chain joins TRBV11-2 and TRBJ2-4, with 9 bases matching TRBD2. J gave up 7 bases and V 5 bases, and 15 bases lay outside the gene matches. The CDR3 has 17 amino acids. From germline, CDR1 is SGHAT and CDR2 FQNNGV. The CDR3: CASSQPPGGGAGNIQYF. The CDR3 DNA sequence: TGTGCCAGCAGCCAACCTCCTGGCGGGGGGGCTGGGAACATTCAGTACTTC.

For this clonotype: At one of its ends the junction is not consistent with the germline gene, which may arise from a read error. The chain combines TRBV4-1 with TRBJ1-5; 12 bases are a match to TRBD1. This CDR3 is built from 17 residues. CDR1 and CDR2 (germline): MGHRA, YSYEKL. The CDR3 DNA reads TGCGCCAGCAGCCAAGAAGGGGGACAGGGGGCAAACCAGCGCCAGCATTTT. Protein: CASSQEGGQGANQRQHF.